This T cell receptor beta chain was sequenced in a study of OX40 agonist ivuxolimab in advanced cancers. Study-level background: Checkpoint inhibitors had been given previously to over 30% of patients. Three patients had partial responses: one hepatocellular carcinoma, two cutaneous melanoma.

The CDR3 sequence is 14 residues long. Trimming took off 0 bases at V and 3 bases at J, with 10 bases between the two ends. The germline CDR1 and CDR2 sequences are SGDLS and YYNGEE. Produced via immunoSEQ multiplex PCR; TCRdb's table is partial and in-frame only. The sample lists fewer than 20,000 clones, around 80% occurring once. This TCR derives from an adult with an advanced solid tumor such as melanoma, head and neck, liver or kidney cancer. The rearrangement joins TRBV9 to TRBJ2-7; D remains ambiguous. The sample consisted of CD4+ or CD8+ T cells sorted from blood, taken in a trial of the OX40 agonist ivuxolimab. CDR3 DNA: TGTGCCAGCAGCGTAGCCGACGACCGCTACGAGCAGTACTTC. This translates into CASSVADDRYEQYF.